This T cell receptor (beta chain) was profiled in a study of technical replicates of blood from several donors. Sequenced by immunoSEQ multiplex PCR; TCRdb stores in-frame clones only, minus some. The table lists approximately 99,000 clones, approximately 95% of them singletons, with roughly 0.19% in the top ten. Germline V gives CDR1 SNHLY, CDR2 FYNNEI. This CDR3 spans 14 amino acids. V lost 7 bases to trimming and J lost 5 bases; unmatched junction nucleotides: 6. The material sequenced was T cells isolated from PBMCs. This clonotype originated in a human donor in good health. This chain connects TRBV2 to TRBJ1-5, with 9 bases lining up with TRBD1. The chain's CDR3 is CASMGTGLYQPQHF. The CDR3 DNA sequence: TGTGCCAGCATGGGGACAGGGCTGTATCAGCCCCAGCATTTT. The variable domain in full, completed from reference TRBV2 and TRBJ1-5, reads EPEVTQTPSHQVTQMGQEVILRCVPISNHLYFYWYRQILGQKVEFLVSFYNNEISEKSEIFDDQFSVERPDGSNFTLKIRSTKLEDSAMYFCASMGTGLYQPQHFGDGTRLSIL.